The sequence of this T cell receptor (beta chain) was determined in a study of cytomegalovirus exposure and HLA in healthy donors. Findings and caveats of the study: Among immune exposure information, only CMV serostatus was available. Researchers counted around 180 TCR beta chains as cytomegalovirus-associated. Researchers reported in a later analysis that common viral pathogens appeared linked to several top clusters.

PCR employed 60 Vbeta and 13 Jbeta primers. Generated by immunoSEQ multiplex PCR, the TCRdb table keeps only in-frame clones and is missing some. Its listing shows roughly 100,000 clones. CDR1 and CDR2 (germline): SNHLY, FYNNEI. The CDR3 consists of 16 residues. V was pared by 7 bases and J by 2 bases, with 10 bases of the junction left unmatched. Notes on this clone: Antigen: not known.

Sequenced material: PBMCs. The chain couples TRBV2 to TRBJ1-3, with 8 positions matching TRBD1. This clonotype was obtained from a woman in her 30s in good health and CMV-seronegative. As DNA, the CDR3 is TGTGCCAGCACTCGGACAGGGCCCCAAACTGGAAACACCATATATTTT. Translating it yields CASTRTGPQTGNTIYF.